The entry that follows covers one TCR beta chain sequence. What it binds is not known. Assay: immunoSEQ multiplex PCR; the TCRdb copy retains only in-frame clones and omits some. The sample contains approximately 52,000 clones, 73% of which appear only once. Each patient experienced a relapse that followed autologous stem cell transplantation, and brentuximab vedotin exposure varied. Germline CDR1 reads SNHLY; CDR2 reads FYNNEI. Trimming left V 7 bases short and J 1 base short, with 4 bases between. CDR3 length: 12 residues. The data derive from a study of PD-1 blockade in classical Hodgkin lymphoma. Study findings and constraints: Significantly greater TCR diversity emerged by C4D1 in CD4+ cells but not CD8+ cells.

This clonotype was sampled from a human donor with classical Hodgkin lymphoma. The starting material was peripheral blood mononuclear cells (PBMCs), obtained before the second cycle of nivolumab. This chain connects TRBV2 to TRBJ2-2, with no clear D. The chain's CDR3 is CASKENTGELFF. The CDR3 DNA is TGTGCCAGCAAGGAGAACACCGGGGAGCTGTTTTTT.